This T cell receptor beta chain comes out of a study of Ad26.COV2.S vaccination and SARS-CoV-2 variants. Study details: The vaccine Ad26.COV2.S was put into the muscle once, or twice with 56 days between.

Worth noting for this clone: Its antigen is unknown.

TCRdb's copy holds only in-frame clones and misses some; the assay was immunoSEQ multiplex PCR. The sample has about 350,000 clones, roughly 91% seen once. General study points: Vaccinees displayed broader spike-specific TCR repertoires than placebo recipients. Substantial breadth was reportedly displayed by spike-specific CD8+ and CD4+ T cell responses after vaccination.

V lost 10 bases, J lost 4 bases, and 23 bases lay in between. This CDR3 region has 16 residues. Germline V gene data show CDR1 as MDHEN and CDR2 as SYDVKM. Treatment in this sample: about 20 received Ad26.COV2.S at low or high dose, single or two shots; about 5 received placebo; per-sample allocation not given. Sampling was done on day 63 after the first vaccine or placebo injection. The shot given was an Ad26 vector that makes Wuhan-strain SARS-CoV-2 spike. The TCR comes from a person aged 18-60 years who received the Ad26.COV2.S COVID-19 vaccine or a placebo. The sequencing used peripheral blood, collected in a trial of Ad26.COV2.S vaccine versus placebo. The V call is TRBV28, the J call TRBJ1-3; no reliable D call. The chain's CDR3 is CATFFREDPRGNTIYF. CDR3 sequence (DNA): TGTGCCACTTTCTTTAGGGAGGACCCAAGGGGAAACACCATATATTTT.